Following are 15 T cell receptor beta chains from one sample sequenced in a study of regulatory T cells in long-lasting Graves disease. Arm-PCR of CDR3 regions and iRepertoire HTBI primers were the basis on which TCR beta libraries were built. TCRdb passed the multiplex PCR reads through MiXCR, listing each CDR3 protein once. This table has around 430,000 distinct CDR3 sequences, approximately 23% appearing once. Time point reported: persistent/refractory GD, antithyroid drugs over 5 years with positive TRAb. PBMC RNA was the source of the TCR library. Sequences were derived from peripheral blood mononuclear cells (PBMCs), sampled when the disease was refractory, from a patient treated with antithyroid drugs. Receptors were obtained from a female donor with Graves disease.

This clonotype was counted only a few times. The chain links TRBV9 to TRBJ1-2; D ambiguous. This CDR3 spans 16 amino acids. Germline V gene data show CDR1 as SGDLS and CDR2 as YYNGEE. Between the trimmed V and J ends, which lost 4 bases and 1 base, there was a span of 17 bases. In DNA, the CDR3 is TGTGCCAGCAGCCAGAGGGTGGAGGATTTTAACTATGGCTACACCTTC. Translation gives CASSQRVEDFNYGYTF.

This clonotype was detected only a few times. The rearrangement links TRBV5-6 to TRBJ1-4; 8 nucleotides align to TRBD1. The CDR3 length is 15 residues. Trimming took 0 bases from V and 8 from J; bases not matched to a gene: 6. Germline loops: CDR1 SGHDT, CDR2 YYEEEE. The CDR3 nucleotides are TGTGCCAGCAGCTTGGTGGACAGGGAAGGAGAAAAACTGTTTTTT. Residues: CASSLVDREGEKLFF.

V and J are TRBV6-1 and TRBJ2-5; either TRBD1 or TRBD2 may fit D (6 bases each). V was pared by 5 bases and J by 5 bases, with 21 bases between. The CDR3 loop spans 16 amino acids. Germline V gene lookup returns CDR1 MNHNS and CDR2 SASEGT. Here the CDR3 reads CASSPHALQGGETQYF. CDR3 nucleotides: TGTGCCAGCAGTCCCCATGCCTTACAGGGAGGCGAGACCCAGTACTTC.

The CDR3 nucleotides read TGTGCCATCGGAACTAGCGGGAGTTACGAGCAGTACTTC. As protein: CAIGTSGSYEQYF. V usage is TRBV6-1 and J usage is TRBJ2-7; 11 bases map to TRBD2. J was trimmed by 4 bases and V by 10 bases; bases with no gene match: 6. Germline CDR1 and CDR2: MNHNS and SASEGT. This CDR3 has 13 residues.

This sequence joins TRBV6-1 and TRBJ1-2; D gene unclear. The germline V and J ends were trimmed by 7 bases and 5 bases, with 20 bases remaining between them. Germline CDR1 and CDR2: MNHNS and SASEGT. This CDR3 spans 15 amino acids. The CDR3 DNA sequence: TGTGCCAGCACGGGCGTTAAGACGGGTTTATATGGCTACACCTTC. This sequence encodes CASTGVKTGLYGYTF.

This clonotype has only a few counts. CDR3 amino acids: CSASGQGSYEQYF. CDR3 in DNA: TGCAGTGCTAGTGGACAGGGATCCTACGAGCAGTACTTC. The chain employs TRBV20-1 and TRBJ2-7; 8 bases match TRBD1. The germline gives CDR1 DFQATT, CDR2 SNEGSKA (reference sequence). The V and J ends lost 3 bases and 1 base, in that order; junction bases with no gene match: 2. CDR3 length: 13 residues.

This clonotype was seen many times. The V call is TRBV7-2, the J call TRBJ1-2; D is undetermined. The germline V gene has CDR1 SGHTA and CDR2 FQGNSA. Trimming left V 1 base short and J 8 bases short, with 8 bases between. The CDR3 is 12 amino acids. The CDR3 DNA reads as TGTGCCAGCAGCTTAGACCGAGGGGGCTACACCTTC. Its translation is CASSLDRGGYTF.

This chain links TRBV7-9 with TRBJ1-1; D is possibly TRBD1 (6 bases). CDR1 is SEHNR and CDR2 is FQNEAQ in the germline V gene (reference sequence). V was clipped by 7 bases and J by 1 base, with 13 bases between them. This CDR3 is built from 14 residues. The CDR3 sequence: CASNRVEGNTEAFF. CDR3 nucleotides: TGTGCCAGCAACAGGGTCGAAGGGAACACTGAAGCTTTCTTT.

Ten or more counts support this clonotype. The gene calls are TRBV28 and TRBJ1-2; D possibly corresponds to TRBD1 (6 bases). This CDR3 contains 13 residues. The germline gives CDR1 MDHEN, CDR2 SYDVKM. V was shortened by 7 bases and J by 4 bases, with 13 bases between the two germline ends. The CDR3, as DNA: TGTGCCAGCAACGAGGGGGGACCCTATGGCTACACCTTC. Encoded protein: CASNEGGPYGYTF.

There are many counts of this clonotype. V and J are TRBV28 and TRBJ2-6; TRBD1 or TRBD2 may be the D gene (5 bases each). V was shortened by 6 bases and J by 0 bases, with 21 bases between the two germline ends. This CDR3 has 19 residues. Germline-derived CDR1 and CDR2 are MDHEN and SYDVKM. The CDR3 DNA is TGTGCCAGCAGCAGGCCCGGGGCGCTAGTGGACTCTGGGGCCAACGTCCTGACTTTC. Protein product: CASSRPGALVDSGANVLTF.

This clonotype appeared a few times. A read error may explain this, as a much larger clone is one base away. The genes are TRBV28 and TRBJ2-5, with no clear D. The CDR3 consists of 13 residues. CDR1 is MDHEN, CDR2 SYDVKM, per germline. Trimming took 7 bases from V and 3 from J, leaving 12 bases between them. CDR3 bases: TGTGCCAGCAATTCCCGACGGGAAGAGACCCAGTACTTC. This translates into CASNSRREETQYF.

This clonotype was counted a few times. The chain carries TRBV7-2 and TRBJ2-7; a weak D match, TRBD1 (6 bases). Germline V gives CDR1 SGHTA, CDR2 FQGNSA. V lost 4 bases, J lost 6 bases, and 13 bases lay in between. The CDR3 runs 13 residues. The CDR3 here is CASSSTGIPEQYF. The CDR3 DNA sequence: TGTGCCAGCAGCTCAACAGGGATCCCCGAGCAGTACTTC.

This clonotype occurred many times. The CDR3: CASSGTSTYEQYF. CDR3 sequence (DNA): TGTGCCAGCAGTGGAACTAGCACCTACGAGCAGTACTTC. This chain joins TRBV2 and TRBJ2-7; perhaps TRBD2 as D (6 bases). With 4 bases removed from V and 2 bases from J, the gap between germline ends came to 9 bases. The CDR3 has 13 residues. Germline V CDR1 and CDR2: SNHLY, FYNNEI.

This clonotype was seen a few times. CDR3 protein: CASRPPGRTYGYTF. As DNA, the CDR3 is TGTGCCAGCAGACCACCCGGACGGACCTATGGCTACACCTTC. The V gene is TRBV6-2 or TRBV6-3, the J gene TRBJ1-2; D unclear. The CDR3 contains 14 residues. Germline CDR1 is MNHEY and CDR2 is SVGEGT. V was cut by 6 bases and J by 4 bases, with 15 bases left in between.

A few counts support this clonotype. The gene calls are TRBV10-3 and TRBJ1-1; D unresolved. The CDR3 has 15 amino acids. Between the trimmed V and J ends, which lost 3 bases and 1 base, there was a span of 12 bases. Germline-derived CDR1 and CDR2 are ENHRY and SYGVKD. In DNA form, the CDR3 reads TGTGCCATCAGTGAAGTGACCACATCGAACACTGAAGCTTTCTTT. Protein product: CAISEVTTSNTEAFF.